This TCR beta chain was sequenced during a study of OX40 agonist ivuxolimab in advanced cancers. Sequencing was performed with immunoSEQ multiplex PCR; in TCRdb, only in-frame clones are kept and a portion is missing. The table shows about 58,000 clones, with around 83% occurring only once. With 7 bases removed from V and 5 bases from J, the gap between germline ends came to 14 bases. CDR3 length: 14 residues. Germline assignment: CDR1 LNHDA and CDR2 SQIVND (reference sequence). V and J are TRBV19 and TRBJ2-2, with D tentatively TRBD1 (5 bases). The sample was CD4+ or CD8+ T cells sorted from blood, taken in a trial of the OX40 agonist ivuxolimab. The receptor comes from an adult with an advanced solid tumor such as melanoma, head and neck, liver or kidney cancer. The CDR3 sequence is CASNQGVETGELFF. The CDR3 nucleotides read TGTGCCAGTAATCAGGGCGTAGAGACCGGGGAGCTGTTTTTT.